This is a list of T cell receptor beta chains from one sample in a study of blood T cell repertoires in COVID-19. This table comes from immunoSEQ multiplex PCR, and its TCRdb copy is limited to in-frame clones, with some not included. The table has around 71,000 clones, approximately 86% seen once. The sample comprised peripheral blood. These TCRs come from a woman aged 55-75 years with acute or convalescent COVID-19. The CDR3 runs from the conserved cysteine through the conserved F or W. A D gene is named only where the DNA matches it firmly. Size is omitted from some rows. Given values are once, few, many or a class for expanded clones.

abundance,j_gene,d_gene,v_gene,CDR3nt,CDR3aa
NA,TRBJ2-7,TRBD2,TRBV5-4,TGTGCCAGCCGGGGGGACTCCGCCTACGAGCAGTACTTC,CASRGDSAYEQYF
NA,TRBJ2-2,NA,TRBV20-1,TGCAGTGCTAGTGGAGTCGCCGCCGGGGAGCTGTTTTTT,CSASGVAAGELFF
NA,TRBJ2-5,NA,TRBV4-3,TGCGCCAGCAGCCAAGGCTCTTCCATGGAGATACAAGAGACCCAGTACTTC,CASSQGSSMEIQETQYF
few,TRBJ2-5,NA,TRBV6-5,TGTGCCAGCAGTTTCACAGGCTCGCAAGAGACCCAGTACTTC,CASSFTGSQETQYF
NA,TRBJ1-2,TRBD1,TRBV6-2/TRBV6-3,TGTGCCAGCAGTCTCCTGGGACAGAACTATGGCTACACCTTC,CASSLLGQNYGYTF
NA,TRBJ2-7,NA,TRBV4-1,TGCGCCAGCAGCCCCCGGTCCGCCCCGTTTGCCTCCTACGAGCAGTACTTC,CASSPRSAPFASYEQYF
NA,TRBJ2-3,TRBD1,TRBV5-4,TGTGCCAGCAGCTTCCGGGACAGGTACACAGATACGCAGTATTTT,CASSFRDRYTDTQYF
few,TRBJ2-2,TRBD1,TRBV27,TGTGCCAGCAAGGGGACAGGGGACACCGGGGAGCTGTTTTTT,CASKGTGDTGELFF
once,TRBJ2-6,NA,TRBV5-1,TGCGCCAGCAGCTTCGACACTGGGGCCAACGTCCTGACTTTC,CASSFDTGANVLTF
once,TRBJ2-1,NA,TRBV14,TGTGCCAGCAGCCCACCCCAGGATCCCTACAATGAGCAGTTCTTC,CASSPPQDPYNEQFF
NA,TRBJ2-3,NA,TRBV6-5,TGTGCCAGCACTTACACATCCCTGGCCCGCACAGATACGCAGTATTTT,CASTYTSLARTDTQYF
NA,TRBJ2-3,TRBD2,TRBV5-1,TGCGCCAGCAGCTTGGGGGGACTAGCGGGGTACTCGGATACGCAGTATTTT,CASSLGGLAGYSDTQYF
NA,TRBJ2-1,TRBD2,TRBV29-1,TGCAGCGTCCGACTAGCGGGGGGTGTTGAGCAGTTCTTC,CSVRLAGGVEQFF
NA,TRBJ1-6,NA,TRBV7-2,TGTGCCAGCAACCGGTTGGAGGTCTATAATTCACCCCTCCACTTT,CASNRLEVYNSPLHF
NA,TRBJ1-3,TRBD1,TRBV30,TGTGCCTGGAGCCGGGACAGTGACTCTGGAAACACCATATATTTT,CAWSRDSDSGNTIYF
NA,TRBJ2-1,TRBD2,TRBV18,TGTGCCAGCTCACCACCTGGACTAGCTTACAATGAGCAGTTCTTC,CASSPPGLAYNEQFF
NA,TRBJ1-5,TRBD1,TRBV6-6,TGTGCCAGCAGTTACCGGACAGGGGGCAATCAGCCCCAGCATTTT,CASSYRTGGNQPQHF
NA,TRBJ1-2,NA,TRBV9,TGTGCCAGCAGCCCCCGACAGTCCTCTAACTATGGCTACACCTTC,CASSPRQSSNYGYTF
NA,TRBJ1-2,NA,TRBV7-2,TGTGCCAGCAGCTTAGACGGGATGATACCTAACTATGGCTACACCTTC,CASSLDGMIPNYGYTF
NA,TRBJ2-7,NA,TRBV6-2/TRBV6-3,TGTGCCAGCAGTGACGAAGGGGGTCGCGACGAGCAGTACTTC,CASSDEGGRDEQYF
NA,TRBJ2-2,TRBD1,TRBV19,TGTGCCAGTAGCCACGTCCTAGGACAGGGGAACACCGGGGAGCTGTTTTTT,CASSHVLGQGNTGELFF
NA,TRBJ2-3,TRBD2,TRBV9,TGTGCCAGCAGCGTATCTGTGGGGGGGTTCACAGATACGCAGTATTTT,CASSVSVGGFTDTQYF
NA,TRBJ2-7,TRBD1,TRBV29-1,TGCAGCGTACAGGGGCGGCAGTACTTC,CSVQGRQYF
NA,TRBJ2-3,TRBD1,TRBV30,TGTGCCTGGAGTGTAGGGACAGGGGGGCTCACAGATACGCAGTATTTT,CAWSVGTGGLTDTQYF
NA,TRBJ1-3,TRBD1,TRBV28,TGTGCCAGCAGGACACAGGGGAGATCTGGAAACACCATATATTTT,CASRTQGRSGNTIYF
NA,TRBJ1-2,TRBD1,TRBV19,TGTGTCGCTGGACAGGGCGACTATGGCTACACCTTC,CVAGQGDYGYTF
NA,TRBJ1-4,TRBD1,TRBV10-3,TGTGCCACCGCAGGGGGCCCCAATGAAAAACTGTTTTTT,CATAGGPNEKLFF
few,TRBJ1-1,NA,TRBV2,TGTGCCAGCAGTGAAACAGATCCGAACACTGAAGCTTTCTTT,CASSETDPNTEAFF
NA,TRBJ2-7,NA,TRBV11-3,TGTGCCAGCAGCGAGGGAAATCTCCTTAAGGAGCAGTACTTC,CASSEGNLLKEQYF
NA,TRBJ2-7,NA,TRBV29-1,TGCAGCGTTGAAGATCTGGGACTTACCGAGCAGTACTTC,CSVEDLGLTEQYF
NA,TRBJ1-2,NA,TRBV24-1,TGTGCCACCAGTGCCGGGGATTTTTACTATGGCTACACCTTC,CATSAGDFYYGYTF
NA,TRBJ2-7,TRBD2,TRBV11-2,TGTGCCAGCAGCTCCGGACTAGTCCAAGCCGAGCAGTACTTC,CASSSGLVQAEQYF
NA,TRBJ1-2,NA,TRBV24-1,TGTGCCACCAGTGAGCCGCCAAGCGCAGGGGCTAACTATGGCTACACCTTC,CATSEPPSAGANYGYTF
NA,TRBJ2-7,NA,TRBV12-5,TGTGCTAGTGGTCTCTACGAGCAGTACTTC,CASGLYEQYF
once,TRBJ2-1,TRBD2,TRBV9,TGTGCCAGCAGCGTAGGGGGGACTAGTGGCAATGAGCAGTTCTTC,CASSVGGTSGNEQFF
NA,TRBJ2-1,TRBD2,TRBV24-1,TGTGCCACCAGTAGAGCGGGAGTAAATGAGCAGTTCTTC,CATSRAGVNEQFF
NA,TRBJ2-1,NA,TRBV7-9,TGTGCCAGCAGTCCTAGCCCGAGGAATGAGCAGTTCTTC,CASSPSPRNEQFF
NA,TRBJ2-1,TRBD2,TRBV6-6,TGTGCCAGCAGATCCGGGACTAGTGGGCGGGATGAGCAGTTCTTC,CASRSGTSGRDEQFF
few,TRBJ2-3,NA,TRBV11-1,TGTGCCAGCAGCTTAATAAACCCAGGGACAGATACGCAGTATTTT,CASSLINPGTDTQYF
NA,TRBJ2-5,TRBD1,TRBV7-2,TGTGCCAGCAGCCCGAGGACAGGGCGTCAGGAGACCCAGTACTTC,CASSPRTGRQETQYF
NA,TRBJ2-3,TRBD2,TRBV5-4,TGTGCCAGCAGCTCTGGGACTAGCGGGCACACAGATACGCAGTATTTT,CASSSGTSGHTDTQYF
NA,TRBJ2-1,TRBD2,TRBV6-2/TRBV6-3,TGTGCCAGCAGCCAGGGACTAGCGGCCTATAATGAGCAGTTCTTC,CASSQGLAAYNEQFF
NA,TRBJ2-7,TRBD1,TRBV28,TGTGCCAGCAGTTTTCCCGGGACAGGGGGGGTTCCCTACGAGCAGTACTTC,CASSFPGTGGVPYEQYF
NA,TRBJ2-5,TRBD2,TRBV7-2,TGTGCCAGCAGCTATCCCGGACTAGCGGGAGTAGAAGAGACCCAGTACTTC,CASSYPGLAGVEETQYF
NA,TRBJ1-1,NA,TRBV7-2,TGTGCCAGCAGCTTAATGTCCGGCGGGAACACTGAAGCTTTCTTT,CASSLMSGGNTEAFF
NA,TRBJ2-1,TRBD1,TRBV7-3,TGTGCCAGCAGCTTCGCAGGGGGCGAGGAGCAGTTCTTC,CASSFAGGEEQFF
NA,TRBJ1-6,NA,TRBV4-1,TGCGCCAGCAGCCTATTACAGGCTTCACCCCTCCACTTT,CASSLLQASPLHF
NA,TRBJ1-1,NA,TRBV2,TGTGCCAGCAGTGCACAGGTTATGAACACTGAAGCTTTCTTT,CASSAQVMNTEAFF
few,TRBJ2-7,TRBD2,TRBV4-3,TGCGCCAGCAGCCAATTCTCGGGGGGAGGGCGCGAGCAGTACTTC,CASSQFSGGGREQYF
NA,TRBJ2-2,NA,TRBV6-2/TRBV6-3,TGTGCCAGCAGTCAATCGAACACCGGGGAGCTGTTTTTT,CASSQSNTGELFF
NA,TRBJ2-4,NA,TRBV29-1,TGCAGCGGTTCCCGGGGGGCTTCTCAGTACTTC,CSGSRGASQYF
NA,TRBJ1-2,TRBD1,TRBV5-1,TGCGCCAGCAGCCTAGTGGGACAGACGAAATATGGCTACACCTTC,CASSLVGQTKYGYTF
NA,TRBJ2-7,TRBD2,TRBV5-5,TGTGCCAGCAGCCTAGTTCCGGGACTAGCGACCTACGAGCAGTACTTC,CASSLVPGLATYEQYF
NA,TRBJ1-1,TRBD1,TRBV7-9,TGTGCCAGCAGCACGGGACAGGTTAACACTGAAGCTTTCTTT,CASSTGQVNTEAFF